These T cell receptor beta chains were read from a single sample in a study of human T cells and chemical hapten exposure. TCRdb recomputed calls from the RACE reads with MiXCR, one row per CDR3 protein. Of about 380,000 distinct CDR3 sequences listed, 4.8% were seen once; the top ten hold approximately 2.1%. Sequenced material: whole blood, taken in connection with sensitization to the hapten diphenylcyclopropenone (DPC). Every receptor here comes from a woman aged 45-65 years with alopecia areata. Some clones in this sample may be carry-over from other donors' samples. The CDR3 runs from the conserved cysteine through the conserved F or W. D genes are given only for firm matches. Not all rows give a size; the values are once, few, many and, for expanded clones, a class.

V: TRBV4-3
J: TRBJ2-1
size: -
length: 17
D: -
DNA: TGCGCCAGCAGCCAAGATTGGTGGGTCGTGGCCTACAATGAGCAGTTCTTC
CDR3: CASSQDWWVVAYNEQFF

V: TRBV6-2/TRBV6-3
J: TRBJ2-5
size: many
length: 13
D: -
DNA: TGTGCCAGCAGTTACTTTGGGGAAGAGACCCAGTACTTC
CDR3: CASSYFGEETQYF

V: TRBV6-5
J: TRBJ1-5
size: many
length: 14
D: -
DNA: TGTGCCAGCAGCAGAACAGCTAGCAATCAGCCCCAGCATTTT
CDR3: CASSRTASNQPQHF

V: TRBV2
J: TRBJ2-2
size: few
length: 15
D: -
DNA: TGTGCCAGCAGCCTACGGACAGTTAACACCGGGGAGCTGTTTTTT
CDR3: CASSLRTVNTGELFF

V: TRBV19
J: TRBJ2-4
size: -
length: 17
D: -
DNA: TGTGCCAGTAGTACTCTTTACAGGGTGGAGGCCAAAAACATTCAGTACTTC
CDR3: CASSTLYRVEAKNIQYF

V: TRBV7-8
J: TRBJ2-2
size: -
length: 16
D: -
DNA: TGTGCCAGCACCCTTGAGGGTATCCCGAACACCGGGGAGCTGTTTTTT
CDR3: CASTLEGIPNTGELFF

V: TRBV9
J: TRBJ2-6
size: few
length: 16
D: TRBD1
DNA: TGTGCCAGCAGCTCGGACAGGAGCTCTGGGGCCAACGTCCTGACTTTC
CDR3: CASSSDRSSGANVLTF

V: TRBV7-6
J: TRBJ2-5
size: few
length: 15
D: -
DNA: TGTGCCAGCAGCTTTGGATCCTCTGGACAAGAGACCCAGTACTTC
CDR3: CASSFGSSGQETQYF

V: TRBV28
J: TRBJ1-2
size: -
length: 13
D: -
DNA: TGTGCCAGCAGAGTAACAGGGCGCGGAGGCTACACCTTC
CDR3: CASRVTGRGGYTF

V: TRBV11-2
J: TRBJ1-2
size: -
length: 13
D: -
DNA: TGTGCCAGCAGCCCTGATGGGAGTCATGGCTACACCTTC
CDR3: CASSPDGSHGYTF

V: TRBV6-5
J: TRBJ1-1
size: many
length: 14
D: TRBD1
DNA: TGTGCCAGCAGTTGGACAGGACGGGGAACTGAAGCTTTCTTT
CDR3: CASSWTGRGTEAFF

V: TRBV6-2/TRBV6-3
J: TRBJ2-3
size: few
length: 18
D: TRBD1
DNA: TGTGCCAGCAGTTACGCCCGAGACAGGGGCTCGAGCACAGATACGCAGTATTTT
CDR3: CASSYARDRGSSTDTQYF

V: TRBV12-3/TRBV12-4
J: TRBJ2-7
size: few
length: 15
D: TRBD1
DNA: TGTGCCAGCAGTGCGGGGACAGGGGGAACCCCGGGGCAGTACTTC
CDR3: CASSAGTGGTPGQYF

V: TRBV6-2/TRBV6-3
J: TRBJ2-5
size: many
length: 18
D: TRBD2
DNA: TGTGCCAGCAGTTACCGAGCGGGGTACACTCAAAATGGAGAGACCCAGTACTTC
CDR3: CASSYRAGYTQNGETQYF

V: TRBV27
J: TRBJ2-2
size: many
length: 14
D: TRBD1
DNA: TGTGCCAGCAGGGGACAGACGAACACCGGGGAGCTGTTTTTT
CDR3: CASRGQTNTGELFF

V: TRBV7-6
J: TRBJ2-3
size: many
length: 15
D: -
DNA: TGTGCCAGCAGCCCGTTAGCAGGGGGAGGAGATACGCAGTATTTT
CDR3: CASSPLAGGGDTQYF

V: TRBV5-1
J: TRBJ2-5
size: many
length: 13
D: -
DNA: TGCGCCAGCAGCTTGGGTCCGGGGGCGGCCCAGTACTTC
CDR3: CASSLGPGAAQYF

V: TRBV12-3/TRBV12-4
J: TRBJ2-1
size: many
length: 16
D: -
DNA: TGTGCCAGCCTTAGGGCGGGGGCCACCTCCTACAATGAGCAGTTCTTC
CDR3: CASLRAGATSYNEQFF

V: TRBV4-1
J: TRBJ1-5
size: -
length: 14
D: -
DNA: TGCGCCAGCAGCCAAGACGGCAGGGATCAGCCCCAGCATTTT
CDR3: CASSQDGRDQPQHF

V: TRBV5-1
J: TRBJ2-3
size: many
length: 13
D: TRBD1
DNA: TGCGCCAGCAGTCGGGACAGGGTAGATACGCAGTATTTT
CDR3: CASSRDRVDTQYF

V: TRBV6-1
J: TRBJ2-6
size: many
length: 16
D: -
DNA: TGTGCCAGCAGTGAACACCGGCTCTCTGGGGCCAACGTCCTGACTTTC
CDR3: CASSEHRLSGANVLTF

V: TRBV20-1
J: TRBJ2-7
size: few
length: 13
D: -
DNA: TGCAGTGCTAGGGGCTATCCTCTACGCGAGCAGTACTTC
CDR3: CSARGYPLREQYF

V: TRBV7-2
J: TRBJ2-5
size: many
length: 15
D: -
DNA: TGTGCCAGCAGCTTAGACGGTAGCGGACAAGAGACCCAGTACTTC
CDR3: CASSLDGSGQETQYF

V: TRBV29-1
J: TRBJ2-7
size: many
length: 13
D: -
DNA: TGCAGCGGGCTAGGGGACTCCCCGGGGGAGCAGTACTTC
CDR3: CSGLGDSPGEQYF

V: TRBV3-1
J: TRBJ1-5
size: -
length: 14
D: -
DNA: TGTGCCAGCAGCCAAATGGGGGGCGTGCAGCCCCAGCATTTT
CDR3: CASSQMGGVQPQHF

V: TRBV28
J: TRBJ2-2
size: many
length: 13
D: -
DNA: TGTGCCAGCAGTTTACTGAACACCGGGGAGCTGTTTTTT
CDR3: CASSLLNTGELFF

V: TRBV12-3/TRBV12-4
J: TRBJ2-3
size: -
length: 17
D: TRBD2
DNA: TGTGCCAGCAGTTCGTCCCGCGGGGGGGTTAGCACAGATACGCAGTATTTT
CDR3: CASSSSRGGVSTDTQYF

V: TRBV5-1
J: TRBJ1-1
size: many
length: 14
D: -
DNA: TGTGCCAGCAGCTCTACCCAGGGCAACACTGAAGCTTTCTTT
CDR3: CASSSTQGNTEAFF

V: TRBV15
J: TRBJ1-5
size: many
length: 13
D: -
DNA: TGTGCCACCAGCCCCACTCGCCATCAGCCCCAGCATTTT
CDR3: CATSPTRHQPQHF

V: TRBV12-3/TRBV12-4
J: TRBJ2-7
size: many
length: 14
D: TRBD1
DNA: TGTGCCAGCACTTTCTCCGGGACAGCCTACGAGCAGTACTTC
CDR3: CASTFSGTAYEQYF

V: TRBV20-1
J: TRBJ2-7
size: -
length: 15
D: TRBD2
DNA: TGCAGTGCTAGACCCGGGCGGGGGGGCGGTTACGAGCAGTACTTC
CDR3: CSARPGRGGGYEQYF

V: TRBV24-1
J: TRBJ2-3
size: many
length: 17
D: TRBD2
DNA: TGTGCCACCCTGGCGACTAGCGGGGGGGCCGGGGCAGATACGCAGTATTTT
CDR3: CATLATSGGAGADTQYF

V: TRBV2
J: TRBJ2-7
size: few
length: 15
D: TRBD2
DNA: TGTGCCAGCAGCGGGGACTACCCTTCCACCTACGAGCAGTACTTC
CDR3: CASSGDYPSTYEQYF

V: TRBV5-1
J: TRBJ1-4
size: few
length: 16
D: -
DNA: TGCGCCAGCAGCCGGACCAACAGTGCACTTAATGAAAAACTGTTTTTT
CDR3: CASSRTNSALNEKLFF

V: TRBV7-6
J: TRBJ1-1
size: few
length: 14
D: -
DNA: TGTGCCAGCAGCTTAATCAGCACGACGACTGAAGCTTTCTTT
CDR3: CASSLISTTTEAFF

V: TRBV5-5
J: TRBJ2-2
size: few
length: 15
D: -
DNA: TGTGCCAGCAGCCGGGTTTGGCGGGATACCGGGGAGCTGTTTTTT
CDR3: CASSRVWRDTGELFF

V: TRBV19
J: TRBJ2-5
size: -
length: 14
D: -
DNA: TGTGCCAGTAGTATCTCCGGGACCGCTGAGACCCAGTACTTC
CDR3: CASSISGTAETQYF

V: TRBV10-3
J: TRBJ2-2
size: few
length: 14
D: -
DNA: TGTGCCACGACAGGAGAACTGCTCGGCGGGGAGCTGTTTTTT
CDR3: CATTGELLGGELFF

V: TRBV20-1
J: TRBJ1-2
size: -
length: 14
D: -
DNA: TGCAGTGCCCTCGAGGCCAAGCAGGGAGGAGGCTACACCTTC
CDR3: CSALEAKQGGGYTF

V: TRBV28
J: TRBJ2-5
size: -
length: 14
D: -
DNA: TGTGCCAGCAGTTTCGACAGGCCGCAAGAGACCCAGTACTTC
CDR3: CASSFDRPQETQYF

V: TRBV7-8
J: TRBJ2-3
size: many
length: 12
D: -
DNA: TGTGCCAGCAGCCCCTGGGCGGAAACGCAGTATTTT
CDR3: CASSPWAETQYF

V: TRBV3-1
J: TRBJ2-5
size: many
length: 15
D: -
DNA: TGTGCCAGCAGCCAAGGATCGCGGACCCAAGAGACCCAGTACTTC
CDR3: CASSQGSRTQETQYF